This TCR beta chain was captured in a study of blood T cell repertoires in COVID-19. The wider study: Sites in the United States, Italy and Spain provided acute and convalescent COVID-19 samples. PBMCs, B-cell-depleted T cells, or T cells provided the cDNA or gDNA that made up the material.

Original processing methods: Reference gene primer amplification yielded estimated nucleated cell counts. Profiling relied on immunoSEQ multiplex PCR, and the TCRdb table lists in-frame clones only, not all of them. D and trimming were read from the DNA, whereas the V and J calls and clone size are those reported in that table. This table holds roughly 250,000 clones, 85% to 90% found once. The germline gives CDR1 MNHNS, CDR2 SASEGT. V was shortened by 6 bases and J by 3 bases, with 11 bases between the two germline ends. The CDR3 extends over 14 amino acids. While infection was still active, Seattle patients were enrolled and then followed longitudinally.

This sequence was found in a woman aged 25 to 39 with COVID-19, enrolled during active disease. The source material was peripheral blood. The J gene is TRBJ2-2, the V gene TRBV6-1; no clear D gene. DNA of the CDR3: TGTGCCAGCAGACGAGATCAGGACACCGGGGAGCTGTTTTTT. Its protein product is CASRRDQDTGELFF.